Sequencing of this T cell receptor (beta chain) was carried out in a study of cytomegalovirus exposure and HLA in healthy donors. A note on this clone: Its antigen is unknown.

Vbeta (60) and Jbeta (13) primers were used in the PCR. Libraries were prepared by immunoSEQ multiplex PCR; TCRdb keeps only in-frame clonotypes and omits some of them. Of more than 150,000 clones listed, roughly three quarters were seen once; the top ten hold approximately 6.8%. Findings of the study overall: With further analysis later on, most CMV-associated TCR beta chains appeared HLA-restricted.

The CDR3 totals 14 residues. Germline CDR1 and CDR2: LNHDA and SQIVND (reference sequence). V was clipped by 5 bases and J by 4 bases, with 13 bases between them. The clonotype was recovered from a woman between 35 and 50 years old in good health and CMV-seropositive. The specimen sequenced was PBMCs. This chain joins TRBV19 and TRBJ2-3, with D perhaps TRBD1 (6 bases). CDR3 DNA sequence: TGTGCCAGTAGTCTGGGCTCAGGGGCAGATACGCAGTATTTT. Translated, it gives CASSLGSGADTQYF.